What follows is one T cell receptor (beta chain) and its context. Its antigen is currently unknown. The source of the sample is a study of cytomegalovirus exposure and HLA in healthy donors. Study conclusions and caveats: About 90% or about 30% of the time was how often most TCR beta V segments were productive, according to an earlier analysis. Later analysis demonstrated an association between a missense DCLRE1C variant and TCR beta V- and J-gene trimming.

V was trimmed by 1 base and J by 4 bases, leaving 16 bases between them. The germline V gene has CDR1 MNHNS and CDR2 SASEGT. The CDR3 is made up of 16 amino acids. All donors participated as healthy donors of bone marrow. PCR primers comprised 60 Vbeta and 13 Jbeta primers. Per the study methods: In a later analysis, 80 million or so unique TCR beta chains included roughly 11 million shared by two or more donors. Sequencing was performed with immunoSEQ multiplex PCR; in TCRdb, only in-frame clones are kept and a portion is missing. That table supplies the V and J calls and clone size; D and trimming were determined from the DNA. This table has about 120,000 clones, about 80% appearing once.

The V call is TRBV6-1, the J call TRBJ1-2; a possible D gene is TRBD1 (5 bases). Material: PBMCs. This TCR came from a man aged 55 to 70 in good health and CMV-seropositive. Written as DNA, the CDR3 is TGTGCCAGCAGTGAAGGGGGCTTAGGCAGGAGCTATGGCTACACCTTC. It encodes CASSEGGLGRSYGYTF.